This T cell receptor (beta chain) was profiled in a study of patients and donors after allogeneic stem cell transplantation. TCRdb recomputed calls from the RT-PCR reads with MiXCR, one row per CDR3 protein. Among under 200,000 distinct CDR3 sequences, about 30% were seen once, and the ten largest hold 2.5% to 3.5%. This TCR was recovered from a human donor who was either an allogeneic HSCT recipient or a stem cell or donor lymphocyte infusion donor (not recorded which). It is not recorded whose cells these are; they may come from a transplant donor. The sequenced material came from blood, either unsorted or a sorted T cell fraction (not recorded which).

CDR3 protein: CASSSYRQFLSYEQYF. DNA for the CDR3: TGTGCCAGCAGTTCCTATAGGCAGTTTCTGTCCTACGAGCAGTACTTC. J is TRBJ2-7 and V is TRBV27; D is unresolved. V was trimmed by 4 bases and J by 1 base, leaving 17 bases between them. Germline V lookup: CDR1 MNHEY, CDR2 SMNVEV (reference sequence). This CDR3 has 16 amino acids.